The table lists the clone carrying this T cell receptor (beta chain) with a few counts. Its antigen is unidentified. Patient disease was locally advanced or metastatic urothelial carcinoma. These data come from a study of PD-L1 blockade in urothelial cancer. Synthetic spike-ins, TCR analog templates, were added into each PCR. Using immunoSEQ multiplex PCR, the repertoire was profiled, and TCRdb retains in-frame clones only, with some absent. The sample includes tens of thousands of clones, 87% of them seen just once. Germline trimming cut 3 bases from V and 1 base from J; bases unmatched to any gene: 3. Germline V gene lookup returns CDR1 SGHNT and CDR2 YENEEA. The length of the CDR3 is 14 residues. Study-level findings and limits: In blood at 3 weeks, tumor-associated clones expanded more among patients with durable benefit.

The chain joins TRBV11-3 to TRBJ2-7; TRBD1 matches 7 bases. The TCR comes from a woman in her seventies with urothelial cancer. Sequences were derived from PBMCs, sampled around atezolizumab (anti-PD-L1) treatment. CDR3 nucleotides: TGTGCCAGCAGCTTGGGGGACAGATCCTACGAGCAGTACTTC. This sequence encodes CASSLGDRSYEQYF. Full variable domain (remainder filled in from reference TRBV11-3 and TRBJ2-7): EAGVVQSPRYKIIEKKQPVAFWCNPISGHNTLYWYLQNLGQGPELLIRYENEEAVDDSQLPKDRFSAERLKGVDSTLKIQPAELGDSAVYLCASSLGDRSYEQYFGPGTRLTVT.